This T cell receptor (beta chain) was obtained from a study of Graves' ophthalmopathy and Graves' hyperthyroidism. Other autoimmune diseases, uncontrolled infections, pregnancy or lactation led to the exclusion of patients. Clinical symptoms, serum thyroxine, TRAb, thyroid ultrasound and orbital computed tomography formed the basis of diagnosis. V was clipped by 6 bases and J by 6 bases, with 14 bases between them. This CDR3 spans 13 amino acids. Germline assignment: CDR1 MNHNS and CDR2 SASEGT. TCR beta CDR3 regions were amplified from RNA transcripts. HTBI-primed first-round RT-PCR preceded second-round multiplex PCR. TCRdb used MiXCR to reprocess the multiplex PCR reads, holding one entry per CDR3 protein. The sample has a few hundred thousand distinct CDR3 sequences, 15% seen once; the top ten hold roughly 7%.

The sequence derives from a woman in her late teens or twenties with stable Graves' hyperthyroidism. The specimen was peripheral blood. The chain is built from TRBV6-1 and TRBJ1-1; D may be TRBD1 (5 bases). The CDR3 loop is CASREQQGSEAFF. In nucleotides, the CDR3 is TGTGCCAGCAGGGAACAGCAGGGCTCTGAAGCTTTCTTT.